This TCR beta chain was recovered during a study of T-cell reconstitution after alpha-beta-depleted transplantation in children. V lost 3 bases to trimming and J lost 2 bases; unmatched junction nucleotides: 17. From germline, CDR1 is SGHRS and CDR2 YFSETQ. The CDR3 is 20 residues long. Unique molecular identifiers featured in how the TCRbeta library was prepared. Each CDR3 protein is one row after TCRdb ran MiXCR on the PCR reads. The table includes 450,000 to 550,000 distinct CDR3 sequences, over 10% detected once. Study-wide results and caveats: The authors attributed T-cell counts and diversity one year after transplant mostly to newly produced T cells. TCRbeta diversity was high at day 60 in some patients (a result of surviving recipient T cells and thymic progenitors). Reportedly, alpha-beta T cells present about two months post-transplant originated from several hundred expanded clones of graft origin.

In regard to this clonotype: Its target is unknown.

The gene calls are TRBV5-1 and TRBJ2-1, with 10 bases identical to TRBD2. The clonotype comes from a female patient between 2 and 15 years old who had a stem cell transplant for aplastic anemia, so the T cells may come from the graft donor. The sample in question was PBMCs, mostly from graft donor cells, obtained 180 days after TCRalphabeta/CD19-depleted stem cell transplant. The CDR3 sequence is CASSSRETASGRGTYNEQFF. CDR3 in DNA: TGCGCCAGCAGCTCCCGCGAGACAGCTAGCGGGAGAGGCACCTACAATGAGCAGTTCTTC. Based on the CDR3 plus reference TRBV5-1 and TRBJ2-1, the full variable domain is KAGVTQTPRYLIKTRGQQVTLSCSPISGHRSVSWYQQTPGQGLQFLFEYFSETQRNKGNFPGRFSGRQFSNSRSEMNVSTLELGDSALYLCASSSRETASGRGTYNEQFFGPGTRLTVL.